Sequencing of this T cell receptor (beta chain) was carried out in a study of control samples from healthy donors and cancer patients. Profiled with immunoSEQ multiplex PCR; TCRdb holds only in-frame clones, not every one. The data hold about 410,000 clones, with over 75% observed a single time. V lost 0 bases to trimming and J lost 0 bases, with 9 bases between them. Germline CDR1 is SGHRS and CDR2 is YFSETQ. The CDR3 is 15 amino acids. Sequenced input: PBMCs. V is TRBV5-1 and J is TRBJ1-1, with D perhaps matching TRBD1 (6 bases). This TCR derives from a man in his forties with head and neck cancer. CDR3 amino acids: CASSLGGPMNTEAFF. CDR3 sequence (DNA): TGCGCCAGCAGCTTGGGGGGGCCAATGAACACTGAAGCTTTCTTT.